This is a list of T cell receptor beta chains from one sample in a study of Ad26.COV2.S vaccination and SARS-CoV-2 variants. Only in-frame clones appear in the TCRdb table, and some are missing; sequencing was by immunoSEQ multiplex PCR. The sample lists 440,000 or so clones, less than 95% occurring once. The sequencing here drew on peripheral blood, taken in a trial of Ad26.COV2.S vaccine versus placebo. The receptors shown here come from a person between 18 and 65 years old who received the Ad26.COV2.S COVID-19 vaccine or a placebo. The CDR3 runs from the conserved cysteine through the conserved F or W. The order of the fields is V gene, D gene, clone size, J gene, CDR3 protein, CDR3 DNA. A D gene is named only where the DNA matches it firmly. Rows give clone size only sometimes, using once, few, many, or a class for an expanded clone.

TRBV19	TRBD1	-	TRBJ1-2	CASRYRDRGRNDGYTF	TGTGCCAGTAGATACCGGGACAGGGGGCGCAACGATGGCTACACCTTC
TRBV5-1	-	-	TRBJ2-3	CASIQRKASKADTQYF	TGCGCCAGCATCCAGAGGAAGGCCAGTAAGGCAGATACGCAGTATTTT
TRBV7-2	-	-	TRBJ2-7	CASSIRGASYEQYF	TGTGCCAGCAGCATACGCGGGGCTTCCTACGAGCAGTACTTC
TRBV11-3	-	-	TRBJ2-1	CASSSFRGNEQFF	TGTGCCAGCAGCTCCTTCCGGGGAAATGAGCAGTTCTTC
TRBV5-4	TRBD2	-	TRBJ2-1	CASSQRGSSYNEQFF	TGTGCCAGCAGCCAGCGGGGGAGCTCCTACAATGAGCAGTTCTTC
TRBV4-3	-	-	TRBJ1-2	CASSQDRTSGYTF	TGCGCCAGCAGCCAAGACAGGACGAGTGGCTACACCTTC
TRBV19	-	once	TRBJ1-5	CASSMAGPSNQPQHF	TGTGCCAGTAGTATGGCGGGCCCAAGCAATCAGCCCCAGCATTTT
TRBV9	-	-	TRBJ2-3	CASSVVPNTDTQYF	TGTGCCAGCAGCGTAGTCCCAAACACAGATACGCAGTATTTT
TRBV24-1	TRBD2	-	TRBJ2-7	CATGSGTSENLEQYF	TGTGCCACCGGAAGCGGGACTAGCGAAAACCTTGAGCAGTACTTC
TRBV10-3	-	-	TRBJ2-2	CATRREHVTGELFF	TGTGCCACCAGACGGGAGCACGTAACCGGGGAGCTGTTTTTT
TRBV29-1	-	-	TRBJ2-7	CSVEGGDEQYF	TGCAGCGTTGAAGGCGGAGACGAGCAGTACTTC
TRBV5-1	TRBD1	-	TRBJ2-7	CASSLTGTGTYEQYF	TGCGCCAGCAGCTTAACCGGGACAGGGACCTACGAGCAGTACTTC
TRBV7-3	-	-	TRBJ1-6	CASSYRRNSPLHF	TGTGCCAGCAGCTACAGACGGAATTCACCCCTCCACTTT
TRBV18	-	-	TRBJ2-1	CASSPPEAAEQFF	TGTGCCAGCTCACCTCCTGAGGCAGCTGAGCAGTTCTTC
TRBV29-1	-	-	TRBJ2-3	CSPAKGGGYTDTQYF	TGCAGCCCGGCCAAGGGGGGGGGTTATACAGATACGCAGTATTTT
TRBV28	-	once	TRBJ1-5	CASSRDQGDQPQHF	TGTGCCAGCAGCCGGGACCAAGGTGATCAGCCCCAGCATTTT
TRBV19	TRBD2	-	TRBJ2-7	CASSEAPLAGVGAYEQYF	TGTGCCAGTAGCGAGGCCCCGCTAGCGGGAGTAGGGGCATACGAGCAGTACTTC
TRBV27	-	-	TRBJ2-5	CASSLNVARPQETQYF	TGTGCCAGCAGTTTAAATGTAGCTCGACCTCAAGAGACCCAGTACTTC
TRBV7-9	-	few	TRBJ1-5	CASSFPGQPQHF	TGTGCCAGCAGCTTTCCGGGCCAGCCCCAGCATTTT
TRBV6-5	-	-	TRBJ2-1	CASRSGHNEQFF	TGTGCCAGCAGATCCGGACACAATGAGCAGTTCTTC
TRBV7-2	TRBD1	-	TRBJ1-2	CASSRQGAPRGYTF	TGTGCCAGCAGCAGACAGGGGGCGCCGAGGGGCTACACCTTC
TRBV12-3/TRBV12-4	-	-	TRBJ2-7	CASSLSIHEQYF	TGTGCCAGCAGTTTAAGCATCCACGAGCAGTACTTC
TRBV5-5	TRBD1	-	TRBJ2-1	CASSLSTGVSYNEQFF	TGTGCCAGCAGCTTGAGTACAGGGGTCTCCTACAATGAGCAGTTCTTC
TRBV6-5	-	once	TRBJ2-5	CASSYKETQYF	TGTGCCAGCAGCTATAAAGAGACCCAGTACTTC
TRBV27	TRBD1	-	TRBJ1-6	CASRLGTGGDTGGSPLHF	TGTGCCAGCAGACTTGGGACAGGGGGCGATACGGGGGGTTCACCCCTCCACTTT
TRBV6-1	TRBD2	-	TRBJ2-1	CASSEAFRVAGQLLPNNEQFF	TGTGCCAGCAGTGAAGCCTTTCGTGTAGCGGGACAACTCCTACCAAACAATGAGCAGTTCTTC
TRBV18	-	-	TRBJ2-2	CASSPKYLGELFF	TGTGCCAGCTCACCCAAATATTTGGGGGAGCTGTTTTTT
TRBV4-1	-	-	TRBJ1-1	CASSQVFLVSEAFF	TGCGCCAGCAGCCAAGTTTTTCTCGTCTCTGAAGCTTTCTTT
TRBV2	-	-	TRBJ1-3	CASEDSFTRNTIYF	TGTGCCAGCGAGGACAGTTTTACGCGGAACACCATATATTTT
TRBV29-1	-	-	TRBJ2-7	CSVRGTVSYEQYF	TGCAGCGTCCGGGGGACAGTCTCGTACGAGCAGTACTTC
TRBV6-5	-	-	TRBJ2-2	CASSFRTVGPTGELFF	TGTGCCAGCAGTTTCCGGACAGTGGGGCCCACCGGGGAGCTGTTTTTT
TRBV4-3	-	few	TRBJ2-7	CASSQDRRSHEQYF	TGCGCCAGCAGCCAAGACCGGAGATCCCACGAGCAGTACTTC
TRBV4-2	-	-	TRBJ2-7	CASSYERGAAEQYF	TGTGCCAGCAGCTACGAACGAGGGGCGGCTGAGCAGTACTTC
TRBV27	TRBD1	-	TRBJ1-1	CASSPDRVYMNTEAFF	TGTGCCAGCAGCCCCGACAGGGTCTATATGAACACTGAAGCTTTCTTT
TRBV6-2/TRBV6-3	TRBD1	-	TRBJ1-1	CASSPEGLWGQGPENTEAFF	TGTGCCAGCAGCCCCGAAGGTTTATGGGGACAGGGGCCCGAGAACACTGAAGCTTTCTTT
TRBV3-1/TRBV3-2	-	-	TRBJ2-3	CASSQGISTDTQYF	TGTGCCAGCAGCCAAGGGATAAGCACAGATACGCAGTATTTT
TRBV14	-	-	TRBJ1-6	CASSQDLSSPLHF	TGTGCCAGCAGCCAAGATCTAAGTTCACCCCTCCACTTT
TRBV11-3	-	-	TRBJ2-1	CASSRRRRVGEQFF	TGTGCCAGCAGCCGCCGGCGCAGGGTGGGTGAGCAGTTCTTC
TRBV20-1	TRBD1	-	TRBJ2-7	CSASSGTDSYEQYF	TGCAGTGCTAGTTCCGGGACAGATTCCTACGAGCAGTACTTC
TRBV4-1	-	-	TRBJ2-7	CASSQGGTYEQYF	TGCGCCAGCAGCCAAGGAGGGACCTACGAGCAGTACTTC
TRBV5-8	-	-	TRBJ2-1	CATYPGSRDEQFF	TGTGCCACTTATCCGGGGTCACGGGATGAGCAGTTCTTC
TRBV28	TRBD1	-	TRBJ2-1	CATTIAGGPSNEQFF	TGTGCCACCACTATAGCAGGGGGCCCCTCCAATGAGCAGTTCTTC
TRBV28	TRBD2	once	TRBJ2-1	CASSRAGGSYNEQFF	TGTGCCAGCAGTCGAGCGGGGGGCTCCTACAATGAGCAGTTCTTC
TRBV4-1	-	-	TRBJ2-7	CASSPRRGSYEQYF	TGCGCCAGCAGCCCTCGCCGGGGCTCCTACGAGCAGTACTTC
TRBV2	-	once	TRBJ1-2	CASSGRRLNGYTF	TGTGCCAGCAGCGGCCGCCGCTTAAATGGCTACACCTTC
TRBV27	TRBD2	-	TRBJ2-7	CASSSRTSTSSSEQYF	TGTGCCAGCAGTTCTCGGACTAGCACTAGCTCGAGCGAGCAGTACTTC
TRBV7-3	-	-	TRBJ2-1	CASSPRSSYNEQFF	TGTGCCAGCAGCCCTAGGAGCTCCTACAATGAGCAGTTCTTC
TRBV28	TRBD2	-	TRBJ2-7	CASSSPSGRPNYSYEQYF	TGTGCCAGCAGTTCTCCTAGCGGGAGACCCAATTACTCCTACGAGCAGTACTTC
TRBV18	TRBD1	-	TRBJ1-3	CASSFLDQQGRGNTIYF	TGTGCCAGCTCATTCCTCGATCAACAGGGGAGAGGAAACACCATATATTTT
TRBV2	TRBD2	once	TRBJ2-1	CASSSVTSGIDNEQFF	TGTGCCAGCAGTTCGGTGACTAGCGGGATCGACAATGAGCAGTTCTTC
TRBV27	-	-	TRBJ2-7	CASSSRSYEQYF	TGTGCCAGCAGTTCTCGCTCCTACGAGCAGTACTTC
TRBV3-1/TRBV3-2	TRBD2	-	TRBJ2-3	CASSPNRLAQQYF	TGTGCCAGCAGCCCAAACCGACTAGCTCAGCAGTATTTT
TRBV9	-	-	TRBJ2-2	CASSVSPSNTGELFF	TGTGCCAGCAGCGTAAGCCCTTCGAACACCGGGGAGCTGTTTTTT
TRBV19	-	-	TRBJ1-5	CASSIEGRGNQPQHF	TGTGCCAGTAGTATAGAGGGGAGGGGCAATCAGCCCCAGCATTTT
TRBV2	TRBD1	few	TRBJ1-4	CASSHRDRRGEKLFF	TGTGCCAGCAGTCACCGGGACAGACGGGGTGAAAAACTGTTTTTT
TRBV29-1	TRBD1	few	TRBJ1-2	CSVATGTGESYGYTF	TGCAGCGTCGCCACCGGGACAGGGGAGAGCTATGGCTACACCTTC
TRBV6-1	-	-	TRBJ2-7	CASSEDRRQGGYEQYF	TGTGCCAGCAGTGAAGACCGTCGGCAGGGGGGATACGAGCAGTACTTC